The 31 T cell receptor beta chains listed next were all sequenced from one sample in a study of T cells after yellow fever vaccination. Each CDR3 protein is one row after TCRdb ran MiXCR on the 5' RACE reads. The sample yields some 600,000 distinct CDR3 sequences, less than 20% seen once. The sample here was PBMCs, taken 5 days after the first yellow fever vaccination. The origin of the receptors is a man between 18 and 35 years old who received the YFV17D yellow fever vaccine.

The rearrangement uses TRBV27 and TRBJ1-2; 7 nucleotides line up with TRBD1. Germline V gene data show CDR1 as MNHEY and CDR2 as SMNVEV (reference sequence). This CDR3 has 14 amino acids. The V segment lost 3 bases and the J segment 5 bases; nucleotides outside the gene matches: 6. CDR3 in DNA: TGTGCCAGCAGTTTGCTGGGGACAGAATATGGCTACACCTTC. This gives the protein CASSLLGTEYGYTF.

This clonotype turned up a few times. V and J are TRBV6-1 and TRBJ2-3; perhaps TRBD1 as D (6 bases). Germline CDR1 and CDR2: MNHNS and SASEGT. The V end lost 5 bases, the J end lost 6 bases, and 15 bases lay between the germline ends. This CDR3 spans 14 amino acids. Here the CDR3 reads CASSRQVPPDTQYF. CDR3 DNA: TGTGCCAGCAGTCGACAGGTACCACCGGATACGCAGTATTTT.

V and J are TRBV19 and TRBJ2-7; perhaps TRBD1 as D (7 bases). V lost 3 bases and J 4 bases, leaving 10 bases between the germline ends. This CDR3 has 13 amino acids. Germline loops: CDR1 LNHDA, CDR2 SQIVND (reference sequence). CDR3 sequence reads: CASSMEGAYEQYF. The DNA for the CDR3 is TGTGCCAGTAGTATGGAGGGGGCGTACGAGCAGTACTTC.

This clonotype occurred a few times. The chain joins TRBV5-1 to TRBJ1-2, with D uncertain. Trimming left V 4 bases short and J 6 bases short, with 16 bases between. The germline V gene encodes CDR1 SGHRS and CDR2 YFSETQ. This CDR3 is built from 14 residues. CDR3 coding DNA: TGCGCCAGCAGCCGGACTGTTGCCCCCGATGGCTACACCTTC. Translation: CASSRTVAPDGYTF.

The rearrangement joins TRBV20-1 to TRBJ2-3, with D possibly being TRBD2 (5 bases). Germline loops: CDR1 DFQATT, CDR2 SNEGSKA (reference sequence). The CDR3 is 15 amino acids. Here the CDR3 reads CCVSGRDLGTDTQYF. Here the CDR3 DNA reads TGCTGCGTCTCGGGCCGGGATCTGGGTACAGATACGCAGTATTTT.

This clonotype has only a few counts. This chain connects TRBV7-3 to TRBJ2-3, with 15 bases aligning to TRBD2. V shed 4 bases and J 6 bases; nucleotides not matched to a gene: 2. The CDR3 has 15 amino acids. The germline CDR1 and CDR2 sequences are SGHTA and FQGTGA. The CDR3 is CASSWTSGGADTQYF. The CDR3 nucleotides read TGTGCCAGCAGCTGGACTAGCGGGGGGGCCGATACGCAGTATTTT.

V usage is TRBV14 and J usage is TRBJ1-4; TRBD1 agrees at 8 bases. CDR1 and CDR2 (germline): SGHDN, FVKESK. The CDR3 extends over 17 amino acids. The ends lost 0 bases at V and 8 bases at J; junction bases unmatched: 11. CDR3 region: CASSQDWRWDRQEKLFF. The CDR3, as DNA: TGTGCCAGCAGCCAAGATTGGAGGTGGGACAGGCAAGAAAAACTGTTTTTT.

The chain combines TRBV4-1 with TRBJ2-5, with D perhaps TRBD1 (5 bases). Germline V gene lookup returns CDR1 MGHRA and CDR2 YSYEKL. Trimming removed 1 base at V and 6 bases at J, with 15 bases between. The CDR3 spans 15 residues. CDR3 DNA: TGCGCCAGCAGCCAAGGAGGAAGGGGCGTGAAGACCCAGTACTTC. It translates to CASSQGGRGVKTQYF.

The CDR3 region is CASSLGLADGYTF. As DNA, the CDR3 is TGTGCCAGCAGCTTAGGACTAGCGGATGGCTACACCTTC. The chain recombines TRBV7-2 with TRBJ1-2; D remains ambiguous. Germline CDR1 reads SGHTA; CDR2 reads FQGNSA. The CDR3 spans 13 residues. V was trimmed by 1 base and J by 6 bases, leaving 9 bases between them.

This clonotype has a handful of counts. The chain recombines TRBV25-1 with TRBJ2-1; D perhaps matches TRBD1 (6 bases). V was pared by 5 bases and J by 9 bases, with 20 bases between. The CDR3 has 15 amino acids. CDR1 is MGHDK and CDR2 is SYGVNS in the germline V gene. This CDR3 reads CASSKNWDRGGEQFF. The CDR3 nucleotides read TGTGCCAGCAGTAAAAATTGGGACCGAGGGGGTGAGCAGTTCTTC.

V and J are TRBV30 and TRBJ2-5, with D perhaps matching TRBD2 (6 bases). Germline V gene sequence: CDR1 GTSNPN, CDR2 SVGIG (reference sequence). The CDR3 is 13 residues long. V shed 0 bases and J shed 13 bases, with 18 bases lying between them. The CDR3 spells CAWSVADRRRVYF. CDR3 DNA: TGTGCCTGGAGTGTAGCTGACCGGAGGAGGGTGTACTTC.

In this sample, this clonotype turned up a few times. This chain joins TRBV7-2 and TRBJ1-2; TRBD1 matches 9 bases. V was clipped by 5 bases and J by 6 bases; unmatched bases: 4. Germline lookup yields CDR1 SGHTA and CDR2 FQGNSA. This CDR3 has 13 residues. As DNA, the CDR3 is TGTGCCAGCAGCGCGGGACAGGGAAATGGCTACACCTTC. Translating it yields CASSAGQGNGYTF.

This clonotype has just a few counts. The chain is built from TRBV11-3 and TRBJ2-4, with TRBD1 as a possible D gene (5 bases). The V end was cut by 3 bases, the J end by 3 bases, with 9 bases between. Germline V gene data show CDR1 as SGHNT and CDR2 as YENEEA. The CDR3 runs to 14 residues. The CDR3 nucleotides read TGTGCCAGCAGCTTTGGACAACTCAAAAACATTCAGTACTTC. Its protein product is CASSFGQLKNIQYF.

This clonotype was seen a few times. The chain joins TRBV7-9 to TRBJ2-7; 7 nucleotides agree with TRBD1. Germline V gives CDR1 SEHNR, CDR2 FQNEAQ (reference sequence). J lost 7 bases, V lost 3 bases, and 9 bases had no gene match. The CDR3 length is 14 residues. The CDR3 nucleotides are TGTGCCAGCAGCTTCGTCACAGGGGCATCGGAGCAGTACTTC. Its translation: CASSFVTGASEQYF.

This clonotype was seen a handful of times. The V call is TRBV11-2, the J call TRBJ2-5; no clear D gene. CDR3 size: 14 residues. Trimming pared 4 bases from V and 3 bases from J, leaving 12 bases between. The germline V gene has CDR1 SGHAT and CDR2 FQNNGV. DNA for the CDR3: TGTGCCAGCAGCTCGACGGTTCTTAAAGAGACCCAGTACTTC. Protein: CASSSTVLKETQYF.

This clonotype was observed a few times. The genes are TRBV4-1 and TRBJ1-5, with D possibly matching TRBD1 (6 bases). CDR3 length: 15 residues. Trimming removed 0 bases from V and 11 bases from J, with 17 bases in between. Germline V gene sequence: CDR1 MGHRA, CDR2 YSYEKL. CDR3 sequence reads: CASSQDQAEGGAQHF. CDR3 nucleotide sequence: TGCGCCAGCAGCCAAGATCAGGCCGAGGGGGGGGCCCAGCATTTT.

The table lists this clonotype with many counts. The rearrangement links TRBV5-1 to TRBJ1-1; no firm D call. CDR1 is SGHRS and CDR2 is YFSETQ in the germline V gene. This CDR3 has 15 residues. The V gene lost 3 bases and the J gene lost 1 base, with 13 bases spanning the gap. DNA of the CDR3: TGCGCCAGCAGCTCTTCCATTCAGAGGAACACTGAAGCTTTCTTT. Its protein product is CASSSSIQRNTEAFF.

This clonotype was observed a few times. The CDR3 DNA sequence: TGTGCCACCAGCCCGGCGTCGCAGAGCGCATATGAAAAACTGTTTTTT. Translating gives CATSPASQSAYEKLFF. The chain is built from TRBV15 and TRBJ1-4; D remains ambiguous. V was pared by 5 bases and J by 6 bases, with 19 bases between. Germline V gene sequence: CDR1 LNHNV, CDR2 YYDKDF (reference sequence). CDR3 size: 16 residues.

The CDR3 bases are TGTGCCAGCAGCTTAACTTCCGGGACGGTGAACACTGAAGCTTTCTTT. The encoded protein is CASSLTSGTVNTEAFF. This chain links TRBV7-3 with TRBJ1-1; the D gene is possibly TRBD1 (5 bases). Germline V CDR1 and CDR2: SGHTA, FQGTGA. V lost 0 bases and J lost 0, with 11 bases in between. The CDR3 contains 16 residues.

This clonotype was detected a few times. This chain links TRBV4-2 with TRBJ1-2, with 7 bases fitting TRBD1. Germline assignment: CDR1 LGHNA and CDR2 YNFKEQ. Germline trimming cut 4 bases from V and 6 bases from J; bases unmatched to any gene: 5. CDR3 length: 13 residues. The DNA of the CDR3 is TGTGCCAGCAGCCGACAGGGTAGGGATGGCTACACCTTC. It specifies CASSRQGRDGYTF.

The rearrangement links TRBV10-3 to TRBJ1-2, with D unresolved. Germline lookup yields CDR1 ENHRY and CDR2 SYGVKD. CDR3 length: 14 amino acids. The V end lost 2 bases, the J end lost 1 base, and 8 bases lay between the germline ends. In DNA, the CDR3 is TGTGCCATCAGTGAGGTCAGAAATAACTATGGCTACACCTTC. This encodes CAISEVRNNYGYTF.

This clonotype showed up just a few times. The rearrangement uses TRBV5-4 and TRBJ1-1, with D maybe TRBD1 (6 bases). CDR1 is SGHNT, CDR2 YYREEE, per germline (reference sequence). V was shortened by 0 bases and J by 3 bases, with 9 bases between the two germline ends. The CDR3 consists of 14 residues. In DNA form, the CDR3 reads TGTGCCAGCAGCTTGGATCAGGGGTACACTGAAGCTTTCTTT. Translating it yields CASSLDQGYTEAFF.

This clonotype has just a few counts. V gene TRBV5-6 combines with J gene TRBJ1-2, with D maybe TRBD1 (5 bases). The V gene's germline CDR1 is SGHDT and CDR2 YYEEEE. The CDR3 has 14 amino acids. The V and J ends lost 2 bases and 0 bases respectively, with 8 bases between them. DNA of the CDR3: TGTGCCAGCAGCTTACAGGATACTAACTATGGCTACACCTTC. Encoded protein: CASSLQDTNYGYTF.

The chain joins TRBV5-6 to TRBJ2-1, with 7 bases that match TRBD1. CDR1 and CDR2 from the germline V gene are SGHDT and YYEEEE. Trimming removed 3 bases from V and 2 bases from J; junction bases left unmatched: 5. This CDR3 comprises 15 residues. This chain's CDR3 is CASSSSGTAYNEQFF. For the CDR3, the DNA is TGTGCCAGCAGCTCCTCCGGGACAGCCTACAATGAGCAGTTCTTC.

This clonotype was found many times. The chain couples TRBV4-3 to TRBJ2-5, with 10 positions matching TRBD2. Germline trimming cut 1 base from V and 4 bases from J; bases unmatched to any gene: 6. CDR3 length: 16 residues. Germline lookup yields CDR1 LGHNA and CDR2 YSLEER. CDR3 loop: CASSQGVAGGGETQYF. The CDR3 region has the DNA TGCGCCAGCAGCCAAGGAGTAGCGGGGGGCGGAGAGACCCAGTACTTC.

The chain carries TRBV11-2 and TRBJ1-5; no firm D call. The CDR3 length is 16 residues. Looked up from germline, CDR1 is SGHAT and CDR2 is FQNNGV. Deletions cut 0 bases from V and 1 base from J, with 10 bases between. The CDR3 DNA sequence: TGTGCCAGCAGCTTAGATGGCCTCGGGAGCAATCAGCCCCAGCATTTT. Amino acids: CASSLDGLGSNQPQHF.

The chain links TRBV20-1 to TRBJ2-3; TRBD2 agrees at 9 bases. J lost 3 bases, V lost 5 bases, and 9 bases had no gene match. From germline, CDR1 is DFQATT and CDR2 SNEGSKA (reference sequence). CDR3 size: 15 residues. CDR3 DNA sequence: TGCAGTGCTCATCGAGCGGGGGGAAGTACAGATACGCAGTATTTT. Translation: CSAHRAGGSTDTQYF.

At least ten counts were recorded for this clonotype. This sequence joins TRBV12-3 or TRBV12-4 and TRBJ2-2; D unresolved. The CDR3 consists of 13 residues. Trimming stripped 11 bases from V and 0 bases from J, with 10 bases between. The CDR3 is CAQTPANTGELFF. DNA of the CDR3: TGTGCCCAGACTCCAGCGAACACCGGGGAGCTGTTTTTT.

The chain couples TRBV24-1 to TRBJ1-5; D may be TRBD1 (5 bases). CDR1 is KGHDR and CDR2 is SFDVKD in the germline V gene. This CDR3 region has 14 residues. The V end lost 5 bases, the J end lost 5 bases, and 12 bases lay between the germline ends. The chain's CDR3 is CATSGEGPDQPQHF. CDR3 DNA: TGTGCCACCAGTGGGGAGGGGCCGGATCAGCCCCAGCATTTT.

In this sample, this clonotype turned up a few times. This chain connects TRBV7-9 to TRBJ1-2; no reliable D call. Germline V lookup: CDR1 SEHNR, CDR2 FQNEAQ (reference sequence). The CDR3 runs to 13 residues. V dropped 2 bases and J dropped 3 bases, with 7 bases sitting between them. The CDR3 nucleotides read TGTGCCAGCAGCTTATGGTCTCACTATGGCTACACCTTC. It codes for CASSLWSHYGYTF.

This clonotype was recorded many times. V usage is TRBV11-2 and J usage is TRBJ2-3; 7 nucleotides align to TRBD2. Germline CDR1 is SGHAT and CDR2 is FQNNGV. The CDR3 sequence is 18 residues long. The V and J ends lost 2 bases and 0 bases, in that order; junction bases with no gene match: 11. The CDR3 spells CASSLWFRLATSTDTQYF. DNA for the CDR3: TGTGCCAGCAGCTTATGGTTCCGACTAGCAACTAGCACAGATACGCAGTATTTT.